Listed below are T cell receptor beta chains from one sample, sequenced in a study of blood T cell repertoires in COVID-19. Using immunoSEQ multiplex PCR, the repertoire was profiled, and TCRdb retains in-frame clones only, with some absent. The repertoire holds about 140,000 clones, with roughly 84% as singletons. Sequences were obtained from peripheral blood. These receptors were taken from an older woman with acute or convalescent COVID-19. Both conserved end residues are trimmed from each CDR3. The size field is filled for only some rows; it gives once, few, many or a size class.

j_call v_call cdr3_length clone_size cdr3_aa
TRBJ1-2 TRBV3-1/TRBV3-2 13 - ASSQGRVSNYGYT
TRBJ2-1 TRBV19 13 - ASIRPGGARNEQF
TRBJ2-5 TRBV5-6 9 - ASSFRETQY
TRBJ2-2 TRBV24-1 12 - ATSDGGELGELF
TRBJ2-2 TRBV7-9 12 - ASSWGTGTGELF
TRBJ1-2 TRBV30 12 few AWRPRDRGYGYT
TRBJ2-1 TRBV14 12 - ASSRAGGYNEQF
TRBJ1-2 TRBV28 12 - ASSLITGAYGYT
TRBJ1-1 TRBV7-9 14 - ASSSRAARRTTEAF
TRBJ1-2 TRBV12-3/TRBV12-4 11 - ASSKDRGYGYT
TRBJ1-5 TRBV3-1/TRBV3-2 13 - ASSNPQGGNQPQH
TRBJ2-5 TRBV5-6 14 - ASSGAAGGLQETQY
TRBJ1-5 TRBV2 13 - ASREDRGSYQPQH
TRBJ2-7 TRBV6-5 10 - ATGLGKYEQY
TRBJ2-7 TRBV27 13 - ASSFGGLGTYEQY
TRBJ1-5 TRBV5-6 14 - ASSLGGPWSNQPQH
TRBJ1-5 TRBV6-1 11 - ASSEESGQPQH
TRBJ2-2 TRBV7-2 11 - ASSFTGTGELF
TRBJ2-1 TRBV10-3 10 - AVNGDSNEQF
TRBJ2-3 TRBV9 13 - ASSVLAGGTDTQY
TRBJ2-7 TRBV4-3 11 - ASSQDSLGRQY
TRBJ1-1 TRBV7-2 11 - ASSLTGSPEAF
TRBJ1-1 TRBV28 14 - ASRPPGQQGQFQAF
TRBJ2-7 TRBV18 12 - ASSLTSGDYEQY
TRBJ2-3 TRBV18 18 - ASSPLRLSGGPLTADTQY
TRBJ1-2 TRBV6-1 13 - ASSEYREWDYGYT
TRBJ1-5 TRBV19 13 - ASRATTGSHQPQH
TRBJ1-5 TRBV5-1 12 - ASSLETGNQPQH
TRBJ2-6 TRBV11-3 15 - ASSLRGSRSGANVLT
TRBJ2-7 TRBV7-2 9 - ASSRRGEQY
TRBJ2-1 TRBV10-3 17 - AISESKGLAGRAHNEQF
TRBJ1-2 TRBV6-5 10 - ATRQGAVGYT
TRBJ2-3 TRBV5-1 10 - ASSPGGDTQY
TRBJ1-5 TRBV6-5 11 few ASSYPGNQPQH
TRBJ2-7 TRBV6-5 12 - ASSGGDGPYEQY
TRBJ2-7 TRBV13 11 - ASSLGRGHEQY
TRBJ2-7 TRBV5-4 13 - ASSLVSVPTYEQY
TRBJ1-2 TRBV30 11 - AWSVHRDYGYT
TRBJ2-6 TRBV4-1 18 - ASSQARGGRMSSGANVLT
TRBJ2-1 TRBV7-2 15 - ASSPGQGPINYNEQF
TRBJ2-7 TRBV5-5 12 - ASSLVGQRYEQY
TRBJ1-2 TRBV6-2/TRBV6-3 12 - ASSYSARGGGYT
TRBJ1-6 TRBV3-1/TRBV3-2 12 - ASSQDRENSPLH
TRBJ2-7 TRBV19 12 - ASSIVSGSYEQY
TRBJ2-7 TRBV19 16 - ASSIDLGTGGPKYEQY
TRBJ1-5 TRBV6-2/TRBV6-3 14 - ASSYARFYSNQPQH
TRBJ1-1 TRBV20-1 12 - SASGIVGETEAF
TRBJ1-1 TRBV3-1/TRBV3-2 15 - ASSQSTGTGADTEAF